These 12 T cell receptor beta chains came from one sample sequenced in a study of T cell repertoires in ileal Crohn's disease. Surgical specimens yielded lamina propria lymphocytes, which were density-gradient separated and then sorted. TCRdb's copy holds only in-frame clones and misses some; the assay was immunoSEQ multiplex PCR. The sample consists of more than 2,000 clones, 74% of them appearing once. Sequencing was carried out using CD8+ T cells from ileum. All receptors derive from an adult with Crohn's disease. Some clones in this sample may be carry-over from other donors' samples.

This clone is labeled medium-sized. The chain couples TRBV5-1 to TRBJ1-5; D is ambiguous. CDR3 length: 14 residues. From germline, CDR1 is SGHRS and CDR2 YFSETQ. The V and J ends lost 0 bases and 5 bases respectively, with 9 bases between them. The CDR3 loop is CASSLVSGDQPQHF. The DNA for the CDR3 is TGCGCCAGCAGCTTGGTCTCCGGGGATCAGCCCCAGCATTTT.

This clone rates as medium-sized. CDR3 protein: CASSQEALSGTRYGYTF. CDR3 DNA: TGCGCCAGCAGCCAAGAGGCTCTGTCCGGGACAAGGTATGGCTACACCTTC. The chain is built from TRBV4-3 and TRBJ1-2; D might be TRBD1 (6 bases). Per germline, CDR1 LGHNA and CDR2 YSLEER. The germline V and J ends were trimmed by 0 bases and 5 bases, with 19 bases remaining between them. The CDR3 covers 17 residues.

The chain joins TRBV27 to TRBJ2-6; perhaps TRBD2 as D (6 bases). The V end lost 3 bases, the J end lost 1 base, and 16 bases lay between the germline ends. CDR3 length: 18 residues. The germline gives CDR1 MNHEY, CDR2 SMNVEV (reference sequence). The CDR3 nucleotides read TGTGCCAGCAGTTTCAGGGCATCGGCGGGATCTGGGGCCAACGTCCTGACTTTC. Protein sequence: CASSFRASAGSGANVLTF. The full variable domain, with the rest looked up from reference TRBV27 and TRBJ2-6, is EAQVTQNPRYLITVTGKKLTVTCSQNMNHEYMSWYRQDPGLGLRQIYYSMNVEVTDKGDVPEGYKVSRKEKRNFPLILESPSPNQTSLYFCASSFRASAGSGANVLTFGAGSRLTVL.

The CDR3 coding sequence is TGTGCCAGCAGTGACCCCTGGGGAGGGCCCCAGCATTTT. Protein product: CASSDPWGGPQHF. V usage is TRBV2 and J usage is TRBJ1-5; D gene unclear. The CDR3 has 13 residues. Germline CDR1 and CDR2: SNHLY and FYNNEI. V lost 3 bases and J 9 bases, leaving 12 bases between the germline ends.

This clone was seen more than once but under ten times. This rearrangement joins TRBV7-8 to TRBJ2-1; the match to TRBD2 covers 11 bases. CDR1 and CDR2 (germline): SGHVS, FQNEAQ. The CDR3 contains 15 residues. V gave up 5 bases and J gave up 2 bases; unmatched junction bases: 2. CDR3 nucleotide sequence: TGTGCCAGCAGCCCACTAGCGGGAGCCTACAATGAGCAGTTCTTC. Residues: CASSPLAGAYNEQFF.

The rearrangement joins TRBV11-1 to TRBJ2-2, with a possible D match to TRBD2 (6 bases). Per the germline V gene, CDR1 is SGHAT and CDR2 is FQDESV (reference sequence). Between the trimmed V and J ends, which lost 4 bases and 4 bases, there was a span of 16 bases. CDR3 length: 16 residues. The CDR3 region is CASSYPPGEGTGELFF. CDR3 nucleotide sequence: TGTGCCAGCAGCTATCCTCCGGGAGAGGGCACCGGGGAGCTGTTTTTT.

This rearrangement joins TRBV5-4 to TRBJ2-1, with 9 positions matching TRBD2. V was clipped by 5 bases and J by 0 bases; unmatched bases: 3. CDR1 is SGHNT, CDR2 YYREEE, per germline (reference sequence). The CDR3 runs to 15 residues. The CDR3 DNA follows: TGTGCCAGCAGACGGCGGGAGGGCTCCTACAATGAGCAGTTCTTC. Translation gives CASRRREGSYNEQFF.

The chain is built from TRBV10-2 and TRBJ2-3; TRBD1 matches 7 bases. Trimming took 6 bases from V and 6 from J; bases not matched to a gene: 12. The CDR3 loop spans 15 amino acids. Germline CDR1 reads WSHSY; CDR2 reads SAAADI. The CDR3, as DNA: TGCGCCAGCAGGCGTCCGGACAGGTACGCGGATACGCAGTATTTT. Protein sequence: CASRRPDRYADTQYF.

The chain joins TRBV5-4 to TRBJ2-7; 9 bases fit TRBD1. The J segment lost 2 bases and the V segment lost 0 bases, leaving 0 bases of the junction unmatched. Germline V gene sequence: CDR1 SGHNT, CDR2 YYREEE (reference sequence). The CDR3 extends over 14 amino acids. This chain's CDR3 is CASSLGDRAYEQYF. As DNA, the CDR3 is TGTGCCAGCAGCTTGGGGGACAGGGCCTACGAGCAGTACTTC. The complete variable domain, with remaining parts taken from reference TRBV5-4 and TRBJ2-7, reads ETGVTQSPTHLIKTRGQQVTLRCSSQSGHNTVSWYQQALGQGPQFIFQYYREEENGRGNFPPRFSGLQFPNYSSELNVNALELDDSALYLCASSLGDRAYEQYFGPGTRLTVT.

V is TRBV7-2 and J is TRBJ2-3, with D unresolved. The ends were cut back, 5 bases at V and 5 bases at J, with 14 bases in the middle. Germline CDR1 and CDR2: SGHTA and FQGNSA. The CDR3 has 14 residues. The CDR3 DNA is TGTGCCAGCAGCCCCCGCCCTCGCGGAGATACGCAGTATTTT. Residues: CASSPRPRGDTQYF.

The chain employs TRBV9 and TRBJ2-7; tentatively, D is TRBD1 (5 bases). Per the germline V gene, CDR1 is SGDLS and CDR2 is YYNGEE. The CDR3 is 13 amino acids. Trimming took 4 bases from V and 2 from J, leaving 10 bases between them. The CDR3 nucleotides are TGTGCCAGCAGCCTAGACAGTCCCTACGAGCAGTACTTC. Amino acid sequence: CASSLDSPYEQYF.

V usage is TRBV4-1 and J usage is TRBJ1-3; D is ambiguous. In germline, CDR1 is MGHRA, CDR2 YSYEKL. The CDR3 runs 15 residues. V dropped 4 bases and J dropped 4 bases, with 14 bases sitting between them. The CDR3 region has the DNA TGCGCCAGCAGCCTGTCGCCGACACCCGGAAACACCATATATTTT. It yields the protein CASSLSPTPGNTIYF.